The sequence of this TCR beta chain was determined in a study of blood T cell repertoires in COVID-19. Source study methods: The authors estimated nucleated cell counts from reference gene primer amplification. Using immunoSEQ multiplex PCR, the repertoire was profiled, and TCRdb retains in-frame clones only, with some absent. The DNA was the basis for D and trimming; V, J and clone size are from that table. The sample includes about 210,000 clones, roughly 86% of them seen just once. The CDR3 runs to 15 residues. The V gene lost 4 bases and the J gene lost 2 bases, with 12 bases spanning the gap. Germline V gene lookup returns CDR1 MDHEN and CDR2 SYDVKM. Remarks on this clone: Other nucleotide sequences in the sample specify the same CDR3.

The chain joins TRBV28 to TRBJ1-5; tentative D call: TRBD1 (5 bases). The source is a woman between 45 and 65 years old with active or convalescent COVID-19. Sequenced input: peripheral blood. The CDR3 loop is CASSSQGKGNQPQHF. The CDR3 region has the DNA TGTGCCAGCAGTTCCCAGGGTAAGGGCAATCAGCCCCAGCATTTT.